This entry describes one TCR beta chain. The antigen is not known. Other DNA sequences in the sample encode the same CDR3. The data were taken from a study of shared clonotypes between healthy human individuals. Points from the study as a whole: Generation probabilities of non-shared clonotypes were lower (relative to those shared by all four donors). Blood was the sole source, and tissue repertoires probably differ.

CDR1 and CDR2 from the germline V gene are LNHDA and SQIVND (reference sequence). The ends lost 7 bases at V and 2 bases at J; junction bases unmatched: 8. The CDR3 has 16 residues. Assay execution took place at the deep level. Investigators spread the genomic DNA of each subset evenly over several immunoSEQ plates. Clones were sequenced by immunoSEQ multiplex PCR, and TCRdb holds only the in-frame ones, with some missing. The repertoire holds roughly 500,000 clones, approximately 95% seen once, with nearly 0.065% in the top ten. The rearrangement uses TRBV19 and TRBJ1-4; 9 positions match TRBD1. This receptor was taken from a woman in her 30s in good health. The sequenced sample consisted of naive CD4+ T cells sorted from blood. Subset defined: CD45RA+ positively selected. The CDR3 protein is CASTRTGAATNEKLFF. The CDR3 bases are TGTGCCAGTACCCGGACAGGGGCGGCGACTAATGAAAAACTGTTTTTT.